The 26 T cell receptor beta chains in this list originate from one sample, sequenced in a study of cytomegalovirus exposure and HLA in healthy donors. PCR employed 60 Vbeta and 13 Jbeta primers. TCRdb keeps only in-frame clones here, not all; method: immunoSEQ multiplex PCR. The sample consists of 200,000 or so clones, under 70% of them appearing once. Sequenced input: PBMCs. The receptors stem from a middle-aged man in good health and CMV-seropositive.

This clone showed up just once. The V call is TRBV28, the J call TRBJ2-5; the D gene is possibly TRBD2 (7 bases). The CDR3 extends over 16 amino acids. Trimming removed 3 bases from V and 3 bases from J, with 17 bases in between. Germline loops: CDR1 MDHEN, CDR2 SYDVKM. The CDR3 loop reads CASSFVGGHTKETQYF. The CDR3 nucleotides are TGTGCCAGCAGTTTTGTGGGGGGGCATACCAAAGAGACCCAGTACTTC.

The gene calls are TRBV13 and TRBJ2-3; D call uncertain. The CDR3 is 13 residues long. Trimming left V 0 bases short and J 6 bases short, with 7 bases between. The V gene's germline CDR1 is PRHDT and CDR2 FYEKMQ (reference sequence). CDR3 protein: CASSLGTTDTQYF. The DNA for the CDR3 is TGTGCCAGCAGCTTAGGTACTACCGATACGCAGTATTTT.

V is TRBV18 and J is TRBJ1-1, with a weak D call TRBD1 (5 bases). V was pared by 3 bases and J by 2 bases, with 16 bases between. This CDR3 spans 16 amino acids. Germline assignment: CDR1 KGHSH and CDR2 LQKENI. The CDR3 DNA follows: TGTGCCAGCTCACCCTCTGCCGGGGGGATTAACACTGAAGCTTTCTTT. This codes for CASSPSAGGINTEAFF.

The rearrangement uses TRBV6-1 and TRBJ1-5; D perhaps matches TRBD1 (5 bases). Deletions cut 3 bases from V and 4 bases from J, with 10 bases between. The CDR3 runs 14 residues. CDR1 and CDR2 (germline): MNHNS, SASEGT. The CDR3 is CASSDQGGNQPQHF. The CDR3 DNA is TGTGCCAGCAGTGATCAGGGTGGAAATCAGCCCCAGCATTTT.

The genes are TRBV6-1 and TRBJ1-4; TRBD1 might be the D (5 bases). The V gene lost 0 bases and the J gene lost 8 bases, with 16 bases spanning the gap. The CDR3 extends over 16 amino acids. Germline V lookup: CDR1 MNHNS, CDR2 SASEGT. The CDR3 sequence is CASSEAQEGLGEKLFF. The CDR3 DNA sequence: TGTGCCAGCAGTGAAGCGCAGGAGGGGCTGGGGGAAAAACTGTTTTTT.

The V and J genes are TRBV19 and TRBJ2-5, with TRBD2 matching over 11 bases. This CDR3 comprises 17 residues. Germline CDR1 reads LNHDA; CDR2 reads SQIVND (reference sequence). With 5 bases clipped from V and 2 bases from J, the junction kept 10 bases outside the gene matches. Written as DNA, the CDR3 is TGTGCCAGTAGTCTCCTAGCGGGGGGCTTGGGGCAAGAGACCCAGTACTTC. Translation: CASSLLAGGLGQETQYF.

This chain uses TRBV7-9 with TRBJ2-7; 9 bases fit TRBD1. CDR1 is SEHNR, CDR2 FQNEAQ, per germline (reference sequence). The CDR3 sequence is 15 residues long. V gave up 4 bases and J gave up 3 bases; unmatched junction bases: 7. CDR3 bases: TGTGCCAGCAGCTCCCGGGACAGGGATATCTACGAGCAGTACTTC. Its translation is CASSSRDRDIYEQYF.

On this clone: Germline is not matched at one junction end, which may reflect a read error. This chain uses TRBV7-9 with TRBJ2-3; maybe TRBD1 (6 bases). Germline CDR1 and CDR2: SEHNR and FQNEAQ (reference sequence). The CDR3 is made up of 12 amino acids. The CDR3 DNA is TGTTCCAGCAGCTCCACAGGGGATACGCAGTATTTT. Protein: CSSSSTGDTQYF. Together with reference TRBV7-9 and TRBJ2-3, the CDR3 gives the full variable domain: DTGVSQNPRHKITKRGQNVTFRCDPISEHNRLYWYRQTLGQGPEFLTYFQNEAQLEKSRLLSDRFSAERPKGSFSTLEIQRTEQGDSAMYLCSSSSTGDTQYFGPGTRLTVL.

This rearrangement joins TRBV18 to TRBJ2-7; 7 bases line up with TRBD1. This CDR3 is built from 15 residues. V shed 4 bases and J 3 bases; nucleotides not matched to a gene: 9. Per germline, CDR1 KGHSH and CDR2 LQKENI. CDR3 nucleotide sequence: TGTGCCAGCTCACTCCGACAGGGAATGAACTACGAGCAGTACTTC. This translates into CASSLRQGMNYEQYF.

This chain links TRBV28 with TRBJ1-6; D is unresolved. The CDR3 runs 15 residues. The germline V gene encodes CDR1 MDHEN and CDR2 SYDVKM. The V end lost 5 bases, the J end lost 0 bases, and 8 bases lay between the germline ends. CDR3: CASSEELSYNSPLHF. The CDR3 DNA reads TGTGCCAGCAGTGAAGAACTCTCCTATAATTCACCCCTCCACTTT.

V gene TRBV15 combines with J gene TRBJ1-1; the D is unclear. V dropped 1 base and J dropped 3 bases, with 12 bases sitting between them. The CDR3 totals 15 residues. CDR1 and CDR2 (germline): LNHNV, YYDKDF (reference sequence). The DNA for the CDR3 is TGTGCCACCAGCAGAGTCCGGGTATTGGACACTGAAGCTTTCTTT. Translated: CATSRVRVLDTEAFF. The full variable domain, completed using reference TRBV15 and TRBJ1-1, is DAMVIQNPRYQVTQFGKPVTLSCSQTLNHNVMYWYQQKSSQAPKLLFHYYDKDFNNEADTPDNFQSRRPNTSFCFLDIRSPGLGDTAMYLCATSRVRVLDTEAFFGQGTRLTVV.

This clone was found a few times. J is TRBJ2-1 and V is TRBV5-1, with 8 bases that match TRBD2. Trimming at V came to 2 bases and at J to 7 bases, leaving 14 bases not matched to a gene. Germline CDR1 reads SGHRS; CDR2 reads YFSETQ. The CDR3 totals 17 residues. CDR3 sequence: CASSLESGGAPGNEQFF. The CDR3 DNA is TGCGCCAGCAGCTTAGAGTCGGGGGGGGCCCCTGGAAATGAGCAGTTCTTC.

The CDR3 DNA reads as TGTGCCAGTAGGCAACCCTGGGGGCTAGCGGGGGCCCACACCGGGGAGCTGTTTTTT. It translates to CASRQPWGLAGAHTGELFF. The chain links TRBV19 to TRBJ2-2; the match to TRBD2 covers 10 bases. V lost 6 bases, J lost 3 bases, and 16 bases stayed unmatched. The CDR3 contains 19 residues. The V gene's germline CDR1 is LNHDA and CDR2 SQIVND (reference sequence).

This rearrangement joins TRBV7-3 to TRBJ2-1, with D possibly being TRBD2 (7 bases). Looked up from germline, CDR1 is SGHTA and CDR2 is FQGTGA. V was pared by 0 bases and J by 10 bases, with 10 bases between. The CDR3 length is 13 residues. The CDR3 DNA sequence: TGTGCCAGCAGCTTAACGGGGGGGCCCGAGCAGTTCTTC. Translating it yields CASSLTGGPEQFF.

The rearrangement uses TRBV2 and TRBJ2-3, with 9 bases that match TRBD2. Germline CDR1 is SNHLY and CDR2 is FYNNEI. This CDR3 is built from 15 residues. Trimming took 8 bases from V and 7 from J; bases not matched to a gene: 13. CDR3 in DNA: TGTGCCAGCTTTTATAGTCTAGCGGGGACGAATACGCAGTATTTT. Translating it yields CASFYSLAGTNTQYF.

This clone was detected a few times. CDR3 amino acids: CASAWATGGDTQYF. The CDR3 nucleotides read TGCGCCAGCGCTTGGGCGACAGGGGGCGATACGCAGTATTTT. The rearrangement joins TRBV5-1 to TRBJ2-3; 10 nucleotides match TRBD1. Germline-derived CDR1 and CDR2 are SGHRS and YFSETQ. Unmatched junction bases numbered 8, after V lost 7 bases and J lost 6 bases. The CDR3 spans 14 residues.

The J gene is TRBJ2-1, the V gene TRBV7-9; possibly TRBD1 for D (6 bases). CDR3 size: 18 residues. V dropped 2 bases and J dropped 4 bases, with 21 bases sitting between them. The germline CDR1 and CDR2 sequences are SEHNR and FQNEAQ (reference sequence). The CDR3 here is CASSLLTGKGVKYNEQFF. CDR3 DNA: TGTGCCAGCAGCTTACTTACAGGGAAGGGGGTGAAGTACAATGAGCAGTTCTTC.

The chain carries TRBV11-2 and TRBJ2-2; D possibly corresponds to TRBD1 (5 bases). The CDR3 is 15 residues long. Trimming cost V 2 bases and J 4 bases, with 11 bases left between them. CDR1 is SGHAT, CDR2 FQNNGV, per germline. CDR3 in DNA: TGTGCCAGCAGCTTATCTAAGGGGTTCACCGGGGAGCTGTTTTTT. It specifies CASSLSKGFTGELFF. Full variable domain (outside the CDR3, taken from reference TRBV11-2 and TRBJ2-2): EAGVAQSPRYKIIEKRQSVAFWCNPISGHATLYWYQQILGQGPKLLIQFQNNGVVDDSQLPKDRFSAERLKGVDSTLKIQPAKLEDSAVYLCASSLSKGFTGELFFGEGSRLTVL.

This clone was seen a few times. The chain links TRBV2 to TRBJ1-5, with TRBD1 as a possible D gene (6 bases). Germline V gene lookup returns CDR1 SNHLY and CDR2 FYNNEI. The CDR3 sequence is 16 residues long. The V end lost 0 bases, the J end lost 2 bases, and 11 bases lay between the germline ends. CDR3 coding DNA: TGTGCCAGCAGTGAAGCGCACAGGGCGGGCAATCAGCCCCAGCATTTT. Its translation: CASSEAHRAGNQPQHF.

This clone has more than one count but fewer than ten. The genes are TRBV4-1 and TRBJ2-7; 12 bases map to TRBD1. Per germline, CDR1 MGHRA and CDR2 YSYEKL. With V trimmed by 1 base and J by 5 bases, 6 bases remained unmatched. The CDR3 sequence is 16 residues long. CDR3 region: CASSQGPGQGADEQYF. Here the CDR3 DNA reads TGCGCCAGCAGCCAAGGGCCGGGACAGGGGGCCGACGAGCAGTACTTC.

The genes are TRBV11-2 and TRBJ2-4; the D gene is possibly TRBD2 (6 bases). Trimming removed 3 bases at V and 9 bases at J, with 24 bases between. The CDR3 is 17 residues long. In germline, CDR1 is SGHAT, CDR2 FQNNGV. CDR3 loop: CASSFSSAGTITGIQYF. The CDR3 nucleotides read TGTGCCAGCAGCTTCTCGTCGGCGGGGACGATTACGGGCATTCAGTACTTC.

The CDR3 here is CASSLAGVGNTIYF. The CDR3, as DNA: TGTGCCAGCAGCTTAGCCGGGGTGGGAAACACCATATATTTT. The chain employs TRBV7-2 and TRBJ1-3; D is undetermined. The CDR3 contains 14 residues. Per germline, CDR1 SGHTA and CDR2 FQGNSA. V was trimmed by 0 bases and J by 4 bases, leaving 7 bases between them.

This chain connects TRBV5-1 to TRBJ2-1, with D possibly being TRBD1 (6 bases). The CDR3 is made up of 15 amino acids. V was clipped by 3 bases and J by 2 bases, with 12 bases between them. CDR1 is SGHRS, CDR2 YFSETQ, per germline. CDR3 in amino acids: CASSYRTETYNEQFF. CDR3 sequence (DNA): TGCGCCAGCAGCTATCGGACAGAAACCTACAATGAGCAGTTCTTC.

This clone was detected a few times. The rearrangement uses TRBV25-1 and TRBJ2-3; 7 bases align to TRBD1. V lost 4 bases to trimming and J lost 3 bases; unmatched junction nucleotides: 10. This CDR3 contains 16 residues. Germline CDR1 reads MGHDK; CDR2 reads SYGVNS. The CDR3 loop reads CASSAGLGQPTDTQYF. The CDR3 DNA follows: TGTGCCAGCAGTGCGGGGCTGGGACAGCCTACAGATACGCAGTATTTT.

This clone came up a few times. This chain joins TRBV10-3 and TRBJ2-1; D is possibly TRBD2 (5 bases). CDR1 is ENHRY and CDR2 is SYGVKD in the germline V gene. The CDR3 has 13 amino acids. With 8 bases removed from V and 0 bases from J, the gap between germline ends came to 8 bases. Here the CDR3 reads CAIQRPSYNEQFF. The DNA for the CDR3 is TGTGCCATCCAGCGGCCCTCCTACAATGAGCAGTTCTTC.

This chain links TRBV9 with TRBJ2-2; the match to TRBD2 covers 11 bases. V lost 2 bases and J lost 8; bases outside the gene matches: 5. Germline V gives CDR1 SGDLS, CDR2 YYNGEE. The CDR3 totals 15 residues. The CDR3 DNA follows: TGTGCCAGCAGCGTTGAACTAGCGGGGGCGGGGGAGCTGTTTTTT. Translated: CASSVELAGAGELFF.